These 9 T cell receptor beta chains share one sample of origin, sequenced in a study of cytomegalovirus exposure and HLA in healthy donors. The study ran its PCR with 60 Vbeta and 13 Jbeta primers. Only in-frame clones appear in the TCRdb table, and some are missing; sequencing was by immunoSEQ multiplex PCR. The sample consists of 72,000 or so clones, about 68% of them appearing once. The sample comprised PBMCs. These receptors were obtained from a woman in her thirties in good health and CMV-seropositive.

The chain is built from TRBV7-3 and TRBJ2-5, with a possible D match to TRBD2 (6 bases). The germline V gene has CDR1 SGHTA and CDR2 FQGTGA. Trimming stripped 4 bases from V and 5 bases from J, with 17 bases between. CDR3 length equals 15 residues. The CDR3 nucleotides read TGTGCCAGCAGCTCCCGGGGCGGGACCGGGGAGACCCAGTACTTC. Translating gives CASSSRGGTGETQYF. Full variable domain (missing parts from reference TRBV7-3 and TRBJ2-5): GAGVSQTPSNKVTEKGKYVELRCDPISGHTALYWYRQSLGQGPEFLIYFQGTGAADDSGLPNDRFFAVRPEGSVSTLKIQRTERGDSAVYLCASSSRGGTGETQYFGPGTRLLVL.

This clone appeared a single time. The chain is built from TRBV10-1 and TRBJ2-6, with D tentatively TRBD1 (7 bases). V was pared by 2 bases and J by 13 bases, with 24 bases between. The CDR3 extends over 17 amino acids. Germline CDR1 reads WNHNN; CDR2 reads SYGVQD (reference sequence). CDR3 in DNA: TGCGCCAGCAGTGAGGGTCGCGGTCAGGGGGGCTTGAGGGTCCTGACTTTC. Translated: CASSEGRGQGGLRVLTF.

CDR3: CASSQTGYGTGELFF. CDR3 bases: TGTGCCAGCTCACAGACGGGATATGGAACCGGGGAGCTGTTTTTT. The chain uses TRBV27 and TRBJ2-2; D is possibly TRBD2 (5 bases). Trimming took 8 bases from V and 5 from J, leaving 18 bases between them. Per the germline V gene, CDR1 is MNHEY and CDR2 is SMNVEV (reference sequence). The CDR3 runs 15 residues.

This chain links TRBV6-1 with TRBJ2-3; TRBD2 agrees at 10 bases. V lost 4 bases and J lost 4; bases outside the gene matches: 8. The CDR3 contains 16 residues. Germline V gene lookup returns CDR1 MNHNS and CDR2 SASEGT. The CDR3 protein is CASSGVAGGGADTQYF. CDR3 coding DNA: TGTGCCAGCAGTGGAGTAGCGGGAGGCGGGGCAGATACGCAGTATTTT.

The chain couples TRBV14 to TRBJ1-4; 7 nucleotides align to TRBD1. Germline lookup yields CDR1 SGHDN and CDR2 FVKESK. The CDR3 runs 15 residues. V shed 1 base and J 8 bases; nucleotides not matched to a gene: 7. Here the CDR3 reads CASSQGKGGWEKLFF. The CDR3 DNA is TGTGCCAGCAGCCAAGGGAAAGGGGGCTGGGAAAAACTGTTTTTT. The entire variable domain, with the rest obtained from reference TRBV14 and TRBJ1-4, is as follows: EAGVTQFPSHSVIEKGQTVTLRCDPISGHDNLYWYRRVMGKEIKFLLHFVKESKQDESGMPNNRFLAERTGGTYSTLKVQPAELEDSGVYFCASSQGKGGWEKLFFGSGTQLSVL.

The rearrangement links TRBV4-1 to TRBJ2-5, with 7 bases that match TRBD2. Trimming cost V 1 base and J 1 base; bases outside gene matches: 6. The germline V gene encodes CDR1 MGHRA and CDR2 YSYEKL. The CDR3 extends over 16 amino acids. In DNA, the CDR3 is TGCGCCAGCAGCCAAGGGCCTAGCGGTTTCCAAGAGACCCAGTACTTC. Residues: CASSQGPSGFQETQYF.

The chain joins TRBV30 to TRBJ1-6; 8 bases align to TRBD1. The CDR3 totals 15 residues. With V trimmed by 3 bases and J by 7 bases, 8 bases remained unmatched. Germline CDR1 GTSNPN, CDR2 SVGIG (reference sequence). DNA of the CDR3: TGTGCCTGGAGGGCTTGGGGACAGGAAAATTCACCCCTCCACTTT. Its protein is CAWRAWGQENSPLHF. The full variable domain, in which reference TRBV30 and TRBJ1-6 provide the parts outside the CDR3, is SQTIHQWPATLVQPVGSPLSLECTVEGTSNPNLYWYRQAAGRGLQLLFYSVGIGQISSEVPQNLSASRPQDRQFILSSKKLLLSDSGFYLCAWRAWGQENSPLHFGNGTRLTVT.

This clone has only a few counts. This chain joins TRBV14 and TRBJ1-4; maybe TRBD1 (5 bases). V shed 3 bases and J shed 7 bases, with 9 bases lying between them. The CDR3 consists of 13 residues. Per germline, CDR1 SGHDN and CDR2 FVKESK. The CDR3 DNA is TGTGCCAGCAGCCACGGGAGGGGTGAAAAACTGTTTTTT. Its translation is CASSHGRGEKLFF. Looking up the rest from reference TRBV14 and TRBJ1-4 gives the full variable domain: EAGVTQFPSHSVIEKGQTVTLRCDPISGHDNLYWYRRVMGKEIKFLLHFVKESKQDESGMPNNRFLAERTGGTYSTLKVQPAELEDSGVYFCASSHGRGEKLFFGSGTQLSVL.

This clone was seen just once. The chain carries TRBV19 and TRBJ1-4; 8 positions match TRBD1. CDR1 is LNHDA and CDR2 is SQIVND in the germline V gene (reference sequence). The CDR3 totals 14 residues. The ends lost 7 bases at V and 10 bases at J; junction bases unmatched: 11. CDR3 sequence: CASKIQGARGKLFF. CDR3 nucleotides: TGTGCCAGTAAAATCCAGGGGGCTAGGGGAAAACTGTTTTTT.